The T cell receptor beta chain described here comes from a study of blood T cell repertoires in COVID-19. Study background: Samples taken during acute and convalescent COVID-19 were collected in the United States, Italy and Spain. T cells, B-cell-depleted T cells, or PBMCs supplied cDNA or gDNA.

Original processing notes: Quantification of nucleated cells was approximated via reference gene primer amplification. Produced via immunoSEQ multiplex PCR; TCRdb's table is partial and in-frame only. The D gene and trimming were derived from the DNA, and the V and J assignments and clone size from that table. The repertoire holds fewer than 200,000 clones, with roughly nine tenths as singletons. The length of the CDR3 is 13 residues. Germline CDR1 SQVTM, CDR2 ANQGSEA. The ends were cut back, 5 bases at V and 4 bases at J, with 14 bases in the middle. The sequenced material came from peripheral blood. This receptor was identified in a man aged 18 to 29 who had recovered from COVID-19. The rearrangement joins TRBV29-1 to TRBJ1-1; tentative D call: TRBD1 (5 bases). The CDR3 nucleotides read TGCAGCGTTTCCAGGGATACGGGCACTGAAGCTTTCTTT. It codes for CSVSRDTGTEAFF.